This entry features one T cell receptor beta chain sequence. What it recognizes is unknown. The source of the sample is a study of blood T cells in healthy people across ages. General study findings and limits: Diversity estimated from one million T cells was considered an underestimate. Comparison with aged donors showed that long-lived donors had more naive CD4+ cells and higher diversity.

A second PCR of about 7 to 11 cycles used a sample-barcoded 5' primer and a J-beta primer mix. With 12 random nucleotides, a template-switch adaptor tagged each individual cDNA molecule. TCRdb analysed the 5' RACE reads with MiXCR anew, one entry per CDR3 protein. The table shows roughly 1,500,000 distinct CDR3 sequences, with about 31% occurring only once. CDR3 length: 13 residues. V was pared by 5 bases and J by 5 bases, with 12 bases between. Germline V gene data show CDR1 as LNHNV and CDR2 as YYDKDF (reference sequence). The chain recombines TRBV15 with TRBJ2-5; no definite D call. The clonotype was recovered from a woman aged 25 to 39 in good health. Sequenced: blood. CDR3 sequence reads: CATSPRRGETQYF. Written as DNA, the CDR3 is TGTGCCACCAGCCCCAGGAGAGGTGAGACCCAGTACTTC.